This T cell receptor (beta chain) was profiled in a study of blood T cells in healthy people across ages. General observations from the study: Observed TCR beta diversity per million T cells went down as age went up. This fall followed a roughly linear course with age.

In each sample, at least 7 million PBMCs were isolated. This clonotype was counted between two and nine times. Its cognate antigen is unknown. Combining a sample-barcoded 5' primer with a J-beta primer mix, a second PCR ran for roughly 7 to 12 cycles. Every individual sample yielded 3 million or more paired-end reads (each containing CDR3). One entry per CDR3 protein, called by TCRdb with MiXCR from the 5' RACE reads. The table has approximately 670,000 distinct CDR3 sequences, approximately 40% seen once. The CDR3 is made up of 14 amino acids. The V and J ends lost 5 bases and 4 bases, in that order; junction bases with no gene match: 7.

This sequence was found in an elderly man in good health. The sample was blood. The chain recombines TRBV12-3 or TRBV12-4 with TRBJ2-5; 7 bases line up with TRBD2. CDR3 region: CASSPSGEPETQYF. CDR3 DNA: TGTGCCAGCAGTCCTAGCGGAGAACCAGAGACCCAGTACTTC.